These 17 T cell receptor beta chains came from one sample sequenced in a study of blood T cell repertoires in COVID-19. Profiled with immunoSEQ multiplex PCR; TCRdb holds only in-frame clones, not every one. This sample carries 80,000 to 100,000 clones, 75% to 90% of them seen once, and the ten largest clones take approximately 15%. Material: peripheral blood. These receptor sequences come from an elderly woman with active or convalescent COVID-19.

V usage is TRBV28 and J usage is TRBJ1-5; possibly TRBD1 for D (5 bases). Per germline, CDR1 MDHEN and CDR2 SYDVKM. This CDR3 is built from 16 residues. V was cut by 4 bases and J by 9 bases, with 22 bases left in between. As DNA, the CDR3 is TGTGCCAGCAGTTCCTCCGAATGGGGGGTCGGTGGGCCCCAGCATTTT. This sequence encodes CASSSSEWGVGGPQHF.

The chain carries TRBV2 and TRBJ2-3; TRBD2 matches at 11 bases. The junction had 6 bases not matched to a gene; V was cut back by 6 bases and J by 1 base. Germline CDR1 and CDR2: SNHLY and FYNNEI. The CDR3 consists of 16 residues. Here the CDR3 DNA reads TGTGCCAGCAGACTAGCGGGAGATGCGGGCACAGATACGCAGTATTTT. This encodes CASRLAGDAGTDTQYF.

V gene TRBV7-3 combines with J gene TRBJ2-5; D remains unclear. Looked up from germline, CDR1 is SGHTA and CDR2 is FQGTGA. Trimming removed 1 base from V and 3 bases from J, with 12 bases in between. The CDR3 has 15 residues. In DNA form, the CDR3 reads TGTGCCAGCAGCTTAAACCCAGGCTGGGAAGAGACCCAGTACTTC. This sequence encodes CASSLNPGWEETQYF.

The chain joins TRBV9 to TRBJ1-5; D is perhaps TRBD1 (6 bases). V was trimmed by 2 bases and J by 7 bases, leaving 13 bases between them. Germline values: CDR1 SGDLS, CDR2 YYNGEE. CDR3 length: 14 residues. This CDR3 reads CASSVGQGYQPQHF. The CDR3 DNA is TGTGCCAGCAGCGTGGGGCAGGGGTACCAGCCCCAGCATTTT.

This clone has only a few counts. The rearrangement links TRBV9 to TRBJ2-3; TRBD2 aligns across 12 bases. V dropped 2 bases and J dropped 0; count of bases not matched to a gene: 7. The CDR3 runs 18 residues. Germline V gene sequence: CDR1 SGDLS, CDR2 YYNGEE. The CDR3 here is CASSVLAGGPGSTDTQYF. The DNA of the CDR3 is TGTGCCAGCAGCGTTCTAGCGGGGGGGCCGGGGAGCACAGATACGCAGTATTTT.

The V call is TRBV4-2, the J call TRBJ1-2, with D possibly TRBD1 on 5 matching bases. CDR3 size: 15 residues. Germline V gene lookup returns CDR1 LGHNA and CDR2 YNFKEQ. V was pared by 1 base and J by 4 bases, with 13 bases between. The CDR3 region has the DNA TGTGCCAGCAGCCAAGTTCTGAGACAGCGCTATGGCTACACCTTC. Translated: CASSQVLRQRYGYTF.

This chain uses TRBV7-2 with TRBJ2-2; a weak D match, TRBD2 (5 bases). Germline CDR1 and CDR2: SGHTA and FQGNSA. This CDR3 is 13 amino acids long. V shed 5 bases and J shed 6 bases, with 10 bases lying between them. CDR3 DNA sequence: TGTGCCAGCAGCCCCTCGAGGGCCGGGGAGCTGTTTTTT. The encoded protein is CASSPSRAGELFF.

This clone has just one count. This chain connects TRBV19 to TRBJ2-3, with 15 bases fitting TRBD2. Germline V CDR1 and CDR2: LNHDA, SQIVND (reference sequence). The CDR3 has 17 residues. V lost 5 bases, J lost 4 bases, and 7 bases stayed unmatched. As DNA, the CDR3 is TGTGCCAGTAGTCTGGGACTAGCGGGAGGAGTGGCAGATACGCAGTATTTT. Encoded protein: CASSLGLAGGVADTQYF.

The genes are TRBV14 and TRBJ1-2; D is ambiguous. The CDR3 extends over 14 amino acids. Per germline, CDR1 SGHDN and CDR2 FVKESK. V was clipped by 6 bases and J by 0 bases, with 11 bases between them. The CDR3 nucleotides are TGTGCCAGCAGTTATCGCGTTGCTAACTATGGCTACACCTTC. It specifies CASSYRVANYGYTF.

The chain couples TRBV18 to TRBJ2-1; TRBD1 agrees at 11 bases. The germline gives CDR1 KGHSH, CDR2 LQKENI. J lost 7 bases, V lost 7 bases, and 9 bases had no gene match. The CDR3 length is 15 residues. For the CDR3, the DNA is TGTGCCAGCTACCCCGGGACAGGGGGATCAAATGAGCAGTTCTTC. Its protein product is CASYPGTGGSNEQFF.

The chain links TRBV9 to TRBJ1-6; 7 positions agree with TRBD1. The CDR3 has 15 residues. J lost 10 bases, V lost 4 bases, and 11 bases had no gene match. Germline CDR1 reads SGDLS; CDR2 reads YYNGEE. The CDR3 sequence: CASSPRQGLGSPLHF. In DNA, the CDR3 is TGTGCCAGCAGCCCGAGACAGGGTCTGGGGTCACCCCTCCACTTT.

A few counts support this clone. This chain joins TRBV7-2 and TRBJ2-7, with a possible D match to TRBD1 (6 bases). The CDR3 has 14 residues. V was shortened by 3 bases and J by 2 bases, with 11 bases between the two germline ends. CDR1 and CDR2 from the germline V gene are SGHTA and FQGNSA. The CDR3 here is CASSFKQGTYEQYF. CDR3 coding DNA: TGTGCCAGCAGCTTCAAACAGGGAACCTACGAGCAGTACTTC.

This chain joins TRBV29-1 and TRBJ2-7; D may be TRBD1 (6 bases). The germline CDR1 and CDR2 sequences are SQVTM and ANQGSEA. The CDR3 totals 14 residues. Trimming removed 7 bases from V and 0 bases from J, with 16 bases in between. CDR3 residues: CSAVDRRSSYEQYF. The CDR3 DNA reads TGCAGCGCCGTCGACAGGCGCAGCTCCTACGAGCAGTACTTC.

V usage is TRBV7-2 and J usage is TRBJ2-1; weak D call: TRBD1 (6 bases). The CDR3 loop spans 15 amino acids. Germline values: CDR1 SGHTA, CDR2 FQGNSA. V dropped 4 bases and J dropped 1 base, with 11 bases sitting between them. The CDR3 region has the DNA TGTGCCAGCAGCTACGCCGGGACATCCTACAATGAGCAGTTCTTC. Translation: CASSYAGTSYNEQFF. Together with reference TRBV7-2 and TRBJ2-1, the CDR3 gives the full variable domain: GAGVSQSPSNKVTEKGKDVELRCDPISGHTALYWYRQSLGQGLEFLIYFQGNSAPDKSGLPSDRFSAERTGGSVSTLTIQRTQQEDSAVYLCASSYAGTSYNEQFFGPGTRLTVL.

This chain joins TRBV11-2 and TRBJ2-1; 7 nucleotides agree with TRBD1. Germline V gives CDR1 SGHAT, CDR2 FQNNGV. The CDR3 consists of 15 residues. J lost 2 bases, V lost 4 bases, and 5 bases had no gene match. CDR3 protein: CASSSQGSTYNEQFF. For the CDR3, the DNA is TGTGCCAGCAGCTCACAGGGGTCCACCTACAATGAGCAGTTCTTC.

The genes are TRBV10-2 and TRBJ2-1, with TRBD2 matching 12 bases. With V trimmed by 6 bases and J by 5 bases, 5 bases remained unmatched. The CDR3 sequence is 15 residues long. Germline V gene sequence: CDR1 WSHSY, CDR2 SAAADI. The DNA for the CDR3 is TGCGCCAGCAGGGACGGACTAGCGGGAAACAATGAGCAGTTCTTC. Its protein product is CASRDGLAGNNEQFF.

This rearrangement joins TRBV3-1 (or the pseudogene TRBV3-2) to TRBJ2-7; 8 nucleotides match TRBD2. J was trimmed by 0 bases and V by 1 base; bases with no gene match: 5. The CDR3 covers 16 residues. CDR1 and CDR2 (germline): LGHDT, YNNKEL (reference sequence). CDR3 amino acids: CASSQVRLATSYEQYF. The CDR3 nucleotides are TGTGCCAGCAGCCAAGTTCGACTAGCGACCTCCTACGAGCAGTACTTC.